This T cell receptor beta chain was recorded in a study of cytomegalovirus exposure and HLA in healthy donors. Trimming cost V 4 bases and J 7 bases, with 17 bases left between them. CDR3 length: 14 amino acids. The germline CDR1 and CDR2 sequences are SNHLY and FYNNEI. The PCR had 60 Vbeta and 13 Jbeta primers. Data came from immunoSEQ multiplex PCR; TCRdb stores just in-frame clones and leaves some out. The sample shows roughly 160,000 clones, approximately 81% of them seen only once. V usage is TRBV2 and J usage is TRBJ2-7; TRBD1 is a possible D gene (6 bases). This sequence was found in a woman in her 30s in good health and CMV-seropositive. The specimen was PBMCs. The chain's CDR3 is CASSGEWGPWEQYF. CDR3 coding DNA: TGTGCCAGCAGTGGGGAGTGGGGGCCCTGGGAGCAGTACTTC.